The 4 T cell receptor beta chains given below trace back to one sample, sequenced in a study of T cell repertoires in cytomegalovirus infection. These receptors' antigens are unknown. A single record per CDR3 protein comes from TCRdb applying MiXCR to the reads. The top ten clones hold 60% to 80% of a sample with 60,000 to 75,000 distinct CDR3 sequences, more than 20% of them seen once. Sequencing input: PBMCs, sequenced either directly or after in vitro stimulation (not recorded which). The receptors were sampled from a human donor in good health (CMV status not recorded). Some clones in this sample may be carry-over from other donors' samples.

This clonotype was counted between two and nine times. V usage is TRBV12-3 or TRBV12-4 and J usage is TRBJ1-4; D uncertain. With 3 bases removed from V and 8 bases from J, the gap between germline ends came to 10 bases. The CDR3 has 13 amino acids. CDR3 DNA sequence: TGTGCCAGCAGTTTGGCCCCCGGCGAAAAACTGTTTTTT. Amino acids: CASSLAPGEKLFF.

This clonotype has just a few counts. This CDR3 reads CASSLTPSPYNEQFF. The CDR3 bases are TGTGCCAGCAGCTTAACACCCTCCCCCTACAATGAGCAGTTCTTC. V usage is TRBV11-2 and J usage is TRBJ2-1, with unresolved D. This CDR3 spans 15 amino acids. From germline, CDR1 is SGHAT and CDR2 FQNNGV. V was shortened by 2 bases and J by 2 bases, with 10 bases between the two germline ends.

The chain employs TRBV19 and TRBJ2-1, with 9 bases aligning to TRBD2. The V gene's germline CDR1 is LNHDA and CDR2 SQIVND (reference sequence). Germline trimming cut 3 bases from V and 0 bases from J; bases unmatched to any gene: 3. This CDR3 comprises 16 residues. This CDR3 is CASSMDSGSSYNEQFF. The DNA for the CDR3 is TGTGCCAGTAGTATGGATAGCGGGAGCTCCTACAATGAGCAGTTCTTC.

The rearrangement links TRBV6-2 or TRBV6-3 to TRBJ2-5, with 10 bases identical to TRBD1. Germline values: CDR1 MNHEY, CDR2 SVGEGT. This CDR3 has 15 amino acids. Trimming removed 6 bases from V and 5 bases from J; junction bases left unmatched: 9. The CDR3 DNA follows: TGTGCCAGCAGACGCACCGGGACAGGGGCGGAGACCCAGTACTTC. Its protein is CASRRTGTGAETQYF.